The 23 T cell receptor beta chains reported below all come from one sample, sequenced in a study of brain T cells in children with intractable seizures. Assay used: immunoSEQ multiplex PCR; TCRdb lists only in-frame clones, some missing. The profile covers around 80,000 clones, with around 91% appearing a single time and around 24% taken by the ten largest. The input for sequencing was peripheral blood, taken at surgery. The receptors shown here come from a girl between 2 and 10 years old with Rasmussen encephalitis and intractable seizures.

The chain links TRBV6-6 to TRBJ1-2; D unresolved. V was cut by 4 bases and J by 8 bases, with 17 bases left in between. CDR3 length: 14 residues. The germline V gene has CDR1 MNHNY and CDR2 SVGAGI (reference sequence). This CDR3 is CASSFEQPLEGYTF. CDR3 coding DNA: TGTGCCAGCAGTTTCGAACAGCCACTGGAGGGCTACACCTTC.

V and J are TRBV5-1 and TRBJ1-1, with a weak D call TRBD1 (6 bases). Germline assignment: CDR1 SGHRS and CDR2 YFSETQ. Trimming took off 7 bases at V and 5 bases at J, with 15 bases between the two ends. The CDR3 spans 13 residues. In DNA, the CDR3 is TGCGCCAGCCCGGGGAGGGGGTGGACTGAAGCTTTCTTT. It is translated as CASPGRGWTEAFF. Drawing the rest from reference TRBV5-1 and TRBJ1-1, the complete variable domain is KAGVTQTPRYLIKTRGQQVTLSCSPISGHRSVSWYQQTPGQGLQFLFEYFSETQRNKGNFPGRFSGRQFSNSRSEMNVSTLELGDSALYLCASPGRGWTEAFFGQGTRLTVV.

The chain combines TRBV5-6 with TRBJ2-7; D not certain. V was pared by 0 bases and J by 2 bases, with 12 bases between. Germline V gene sequence: CDR1 SGHDT, CDR2 YYEEEE. The CDR3 has 15 amino acids. Written as DNA, the CDR3 is TGTGCCAGCAGCTTGGATCCCGCGTCCACCTACGAGCAGTACTTC. Translation: CASSLDPASTYEQYF.

This chain links TRBV27 with TRBJ2-3; 11 bases are shared with TRBD2. The CDR3 runs to 20 residues. The V and J ends lost 5 bases and 4 bases, in that order; junction bases with no gene match: 20. Looked up from germline, CDR1 is MNHEY and CDR2 is SMNVEV (reference sequence). The CDR3: CASSPSPPSGGFSFADTQYF. In DNA form, the CDR3 reads TGTGCCAGCAGTCCCAGCCCCCCTAGCGGGGGGTTTAGTTTCGCAGATACGCAGTATTTT.

The chain couples TRBV7-2 to TRBJ2-5; D not certain. This CDR3 is built from 13 residues. Germline V gene sequence: CDR1 SGHTA, CDR2 FQGNSA. The germline V and J ends were trimmed by 3 bases and 3 bases, with 8 bases remaining between them. CDR3 DNA: TGTGCCAGCAGCTTTGAGGCAGAAGAGACCCAGTACTTC. It translates to CASSFEAEETQYF. The entire variable domain, with the rest obtained from reference TRBV7-2 and TRBJ2-5, is as follows: GAGVSQSPSNKVTEKGKDVELRCDPISGHTALYWYRQSLGQGLEFLIYFQGNSAPDKSGLPSDRFSAERTGGSVSTLTIQRTQQEDSAVYLCASSFEAEETQYFGPGTRLLVL.

The rearrangement links TRBV10-2 to TRBJ1-1; 7 positions agree with TRBD1. The CDR3 consists of 12 residues. Per the germline V gene, CDR1 is WSHSY and CDR2 is SAAADI. Trimming removed 6 bases from V and 5 bases from J; junction bases left unmatched: 3. The CDR3 loop is CASRTGRTEAFF. CDR3 nucleotides: TGCGCCAGCAGGACAGGGCGGACTGAAGCTTTCTTT.

V is TRBV4-2 and J is TRBJ2-4; no clear D. Per germline, CDR1 LGHNA and CDR2 YNFKEQ. V gave up 0 bases and J gave up 7 bases, with 16 bases separating them. The CDR3 consists of 16 residues. CDR3 loop: CASSQEGASRKNIQYF. In DNA form, the CDR3 reads TGTGCCAGCAGCCAAGAGGGTGCCAGCCGAAAGAACATTCAGTACTTC.

V gene TRBV6-2 or TRBV6-3 combines with J gene TRBJ1-5; D is unresolved. V was clipped by 1 base and J by 6 bases, with 10 bases between them. CDR1 and CDR2 from the germline V gene are MNHEY and SVGEGT. The CDR3 is made up of 14 amino acids. Here the CDR3 reads CASSYLPQAQPQHF. In DNA, the CDR3 is TGTGCCAGCAGTTACTTACCCCAGGCTCAGCCCCAGCATTTT.

This sequence joins TRBV30 and TRBJ2-1; no reliable D call. Germline V gene data show CDR1 as GTSNPN and CDR2 as SVGIG (reference sequence). V was clipped by 3 bases and J by 4 bases, with 10 bases between them. There are 13 residues in the CDR3. The CDR3 spells CAWRVGAYNEQFF. The DNA of the CDR3 is TGTGCCTGGAGGGTAGGAGCATACAATGAGCAGTTCTTC.

The V and J genes are TRBV5-6 and TRBJ2-1; D perhaps matches TRBD2 (5 bases). Germline CDR1 is SGHDT and CDR2 is YYEEEE. CDR3 length equals 14 residues. V was trimmed by 1 base and J by 6 bases, leaving 11 bases between them. CDR3 protein: CASSLSGSPNEQFF. CDR3 nucleotides: TGTGCCAGCAGCTTGAGTGGGAGCCCCAATGAGCAGTTCTTC.

The chain is built from TRBV9 and TRBJ2-5; 7 bases match TRBD1. The CDR3 length is 14 residues. The trim removed 0 bases at V and 2 bases at J, leaving 1 base unmatched. Germline V gene data show CDR1 as SGDLS and CDR2 as YYNGEE. CDR3 in DNA: TGTGCCAGCAGCGTAGGGGGACAGCAAGAGACCCAGTACTTC. Its translation is CASSVGGQQETQYF.

The chain uses TRBV28 and TRBJ2-3; 8 nucleotides line up with TRBD2. The germline CDR1 and CDR2 sequences are MDHEN and SYDVKM. The junction had 7 bases not matched to a gene; V was cut back by 6 bases and J by 5 bases. CDR3 length equals 14 residues. The CDR3 sequence: CASRTGGVRDTQYF. The CDR3 nucleotides are TGTGCCAGCAGGACGGGGGGGGTCAGAGATACGCAGTATTTT.

The chain uses TRBV6-1 and TRBJ2-3, with 7 bases that match TRBD2. Germline CDR1 and CDR2: MNHNS and SASEGT. The V gene end was trimmed by 3 bases and the J gene end by 6 bases; junction bases not matched to a gene: 12. The CDR3 totals 16 residues. The CDR3 DNA sequence: TGTGCCAGCAGTGATAACTGGGGCGGGAGAAGTGATACGCAGTATTTT. Its translation: CASSDNWGGRSDTQYF.

V and J are TRBV6-1 and TRBJ2-3, with 8 bases aligning to TRBD2. The germline V gene has CDR1 MNHNS and CDR2 SASEGT. The J segment lost 1 base and the V segment lost 2 bases, leaving 14 bases of the junction unmatched. CDR3 length: 19 amino acids. The CDR3 region has the DNA TGTGCCAGCAGTGAAAGTTGGACCAGCGGGAGAGTCCGCACAGATACGCAGTATTTT. Translating it yields CASSESWTSGRVRTDTQYF.

J is TRBJ2-2 and V is TRBV28; TRBD1 agrees at 7 bases. Trimming removed 7 bases from V and 7 bases from J; junction bases left unmatched: 9. The CDR3 contains 14 residues. Per the germline V gene, CDR1 is MDHEN and CDR2 is SYDVKM. CDR3 DNA: TGTGCCAGCACTACGGGACAGTCAGGCGGGGAGCTGTTTTTT. This codes for CASTTGQSGGELFF.

V and J are TRBV19 and TRBJ1-5; possibly TRBD1 for D (5 bases). Germline assignment: CDR1 LNHDA and CDR2 SQIVND (reference sequence). The length of the CDR3 is 15 residues. The V end lost 5 bases, the J end lost 0 bases, and 11 bases lay between the germline ends. The CDR3 DNA sequence: TGTGCCAGTAGTTATGGGGGATATAGCAATCAGCCCCAGCATTTT. Its translation: CASSYGGYSNQPQHF.

This rearrangement joins TRBV7-3 to TRBJ2-3; D call uncertain. Between the trimmed V and J ends, which lost 1 base and 1 base, there was a span of 6 bases. Germline V gene data show CDR1 as SGHTA and CDR2 as FQGTGA. The CDR3 extends over 14 amino acids. The CDR3 loop is CASSLMKGTDTQYF. Here the CDR3 DNA reads TGTGCCAGCAGCTTAATGAAGGGCACAGATACGCAGTATTTT.

This sequence joins TRBV25-1 and TRBJ2-7; 12 bases align to TRBD2. Trimming at V came to 1 base and at J to 4 bases, leaving 2 bases not matched to a gene. The V gene's germline CDR1 is MGHDK and CDR2 SYGVNS. The CDR3 loop spans 15 amino acids. The CDR3 DNA follows: TGTGCCAGCAGTGAATCACTAGCGGGAGGATACGAGCAGTACTTC. It codes for CASSESLAGGYEQYF.

The rearrangement uses TRBV2 and TRBJ1-6; TRBD1 agrees at 7 bases. The J segment lost 0 bases and the V segment lost 6 bases, leaving 2 bases of the junction unmatched. Germline V gene sequence: CDR1 SNHLY, CDR2 FYNNEI. This CDR3 region has 15 residues. CDR3 loop: CASRGQNSYNSPLHF. The CDR3 region has the DNA TGTGCCAGCAGGGGACAGAACTCCTATAATTCACCCCTCCACTTT.

The chain recombines TRBV19 with TRBJ1-2; 7 nucleotides line up with TRBD1. V shed 9 bases and J 3 bases; nucleotides not matched to a gene: 10. The CDR3 has 14 amino acids. Looked up from germline, CDR1 is LNHDA and CDR2 is SQIVND (reference sequence). The CDR3, as DNA: TGTGCCAGCTCTCTCGACAGGGCTGACTATGGCTACACCTTC. It encodes CASSLDRADYGYTF.

The V gene is TRBV27, the J gene TRBJ2-7, with 11 bases fitting TRBD2. Germline assignment: CDR1 MNHEY and CDR2 SMNVEV (reference sequence). With 0 bases clipped from V and 1 base from J, the junction kept 5 bases outside the gene matches. The CDR3 has 17 amino acids. The CDR3 reads CASSLSLAGVQSYEQYF. The CDR3 nucleotides read TGTGCCAGCAGTTTATCACTAGCGGGGGTACAATCCTACGAGCAGTACTTC.

The rearrangement joins TRBV9 to TRBJ1-5, with D possibly TRBD1 on 5 matching bases. Germline V CDR1 and CDR2: SGDLS, YYNGEE. Trimming cost V 0 bases and J 8 bases, with 15 bases left between them. The CDR3 is 15 residues long. The CDR3 spells CASSVGGAMREPQHF. For the CDR3, the DNA is TGTGCCAGCAGCGTAGGAGGGGCTATGAGGGAGCCCCAGCATTTT.

The genes are TRBV2 and TRBJ2-7; tentative D call: TRBD2 (6 bases). Germline assignment: CDR1 SNHLY and CDR2 FYNNEI. The CDR3 has 18 amino acids. Trimming cost V 8 bases and J 7 bases, with 33 bases left between them. The CDR3 loop reads CASGRLGRLAPDRGEQYF. The CDR3 DNA reads TGTGCCAGCGGGAGGTTGGGACGTTTAGCCCCAGACCGGGGGGAGCAGTACTTC.